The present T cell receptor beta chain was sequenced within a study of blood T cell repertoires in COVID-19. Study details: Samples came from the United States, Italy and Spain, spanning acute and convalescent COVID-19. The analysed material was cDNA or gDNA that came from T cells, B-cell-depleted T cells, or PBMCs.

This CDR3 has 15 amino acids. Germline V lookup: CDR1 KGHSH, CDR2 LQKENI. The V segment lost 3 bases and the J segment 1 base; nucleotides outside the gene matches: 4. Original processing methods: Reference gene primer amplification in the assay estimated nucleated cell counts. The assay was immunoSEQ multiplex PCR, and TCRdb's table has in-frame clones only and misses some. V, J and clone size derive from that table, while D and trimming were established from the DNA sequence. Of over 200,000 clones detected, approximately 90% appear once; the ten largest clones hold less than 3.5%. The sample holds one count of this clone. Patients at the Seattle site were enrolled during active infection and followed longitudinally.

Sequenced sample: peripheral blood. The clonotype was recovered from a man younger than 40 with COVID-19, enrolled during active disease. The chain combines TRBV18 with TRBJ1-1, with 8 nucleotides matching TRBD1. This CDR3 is CASSPDRVQNTEAFF. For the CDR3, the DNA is TGTGCCAGCTCACCGGACAGGGTTCAGAACACTGAAGCTTTCTTT. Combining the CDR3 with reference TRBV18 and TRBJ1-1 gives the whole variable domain NAGVMQNPRHLVRRRGQEARLRCSPMKGHSHVYWYRQLPEEGLKFMVYLQKENIIDESGMPKERFSAEFPKEGPSILRIQQVVRGDSAAYFCASSPDRVQNTEAFFGQGTRLTVV.